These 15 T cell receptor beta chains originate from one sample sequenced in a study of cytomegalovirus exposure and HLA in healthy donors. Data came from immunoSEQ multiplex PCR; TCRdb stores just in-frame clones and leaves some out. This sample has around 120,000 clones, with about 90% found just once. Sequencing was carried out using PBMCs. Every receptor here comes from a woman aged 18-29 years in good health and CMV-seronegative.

The CDR3 loop reads CASSEYSGDTQYF. CDR3 DNA sequence: TGTGCCAGCAGTGAATATAGCGGAGATACGCAGTATTTT. The chain uses TRBV25-1 and TRBJ2-3, with D possibly matching TRBD2 (6 bases). The CDR3 consists of 13 residues. The V gene lost 0 bases and the J gene lost 5 bases, with 6 bases spanning the gap. Germline V lookup: CDR1 MGHDK, CDR2 SYGVNS.

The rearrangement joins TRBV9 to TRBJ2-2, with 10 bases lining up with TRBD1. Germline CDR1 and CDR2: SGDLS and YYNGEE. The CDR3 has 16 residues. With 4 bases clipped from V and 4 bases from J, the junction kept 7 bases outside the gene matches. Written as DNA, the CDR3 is TGTGCCAGCAGCCCAGGGACAGGGGCAGGCACCGGGGAGCTGTTTTTT. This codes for CASSPGTGAGTGELFF.

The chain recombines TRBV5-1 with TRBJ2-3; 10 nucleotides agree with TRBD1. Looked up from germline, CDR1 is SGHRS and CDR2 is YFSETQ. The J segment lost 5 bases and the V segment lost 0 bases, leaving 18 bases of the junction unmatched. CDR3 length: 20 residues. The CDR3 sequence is CASSLASYSSDRGRIDTQYF. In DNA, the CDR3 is TGCGCCAGCAGCTTGGCGTCCTACTCTTCTGACAGGGGGCGAATAGATACGCAGTATTTT.

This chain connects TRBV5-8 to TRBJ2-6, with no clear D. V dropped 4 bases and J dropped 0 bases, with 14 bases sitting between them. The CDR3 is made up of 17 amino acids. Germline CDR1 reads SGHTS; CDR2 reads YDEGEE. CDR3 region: CASSLMQDSSGANVLTF. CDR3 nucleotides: TGTGCCAGCAGCCTGATGCAGGATTCCTCTGGGGCCAACGTCCTGACTTTC.

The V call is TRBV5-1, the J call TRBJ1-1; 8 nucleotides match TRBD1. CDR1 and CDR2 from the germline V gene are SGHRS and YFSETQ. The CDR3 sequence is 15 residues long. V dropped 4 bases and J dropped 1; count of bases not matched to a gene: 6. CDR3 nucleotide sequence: TGCGCCAGCAGCCACGGACAGGGTGGGAACACTGAAGCTTTCTTT. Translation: CASSHGQGGNTEAFF. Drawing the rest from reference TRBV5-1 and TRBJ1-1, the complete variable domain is KAGVTQTPRYLIKTRGQQVTLSCSPISGHRSVSWYQQTPGQGLQFLFEYFSETQRNKGNFPGRFSGRQFSNSRSEMNVSTLELGDSALYLCASSHGQGGNTEAFFGQGTRLTVV.

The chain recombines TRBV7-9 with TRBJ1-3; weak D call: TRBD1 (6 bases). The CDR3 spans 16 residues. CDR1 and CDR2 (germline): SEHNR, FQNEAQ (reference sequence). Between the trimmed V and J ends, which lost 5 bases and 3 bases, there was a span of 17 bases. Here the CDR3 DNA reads TGTGCCAGCAGCCCCCCGGGACAAAATTTTGGAAACACCATATATTTT. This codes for CASSPPGQNFGNTIYF. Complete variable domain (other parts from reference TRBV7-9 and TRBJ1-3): DTGVSQNPRHKITKRGQNVTFRCDPISEHNRLYWYRQTLGQGPEFLTYFQNEAQLEKSRLLSDRFSAERPKGSFSTLEIQRTEQGDSAMYLCASSPPGQNFGNTIYFGEGSWLTVV.

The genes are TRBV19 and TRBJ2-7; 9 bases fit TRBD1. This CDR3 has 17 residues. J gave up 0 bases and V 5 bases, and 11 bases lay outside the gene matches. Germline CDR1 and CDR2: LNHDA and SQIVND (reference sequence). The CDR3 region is CASSHLFGDRVSYEQYF. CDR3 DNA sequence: TGTGCCAGTAGTCATTTATTCGGGGACAGGGTCTCCTACGAGCAGTACTTC.

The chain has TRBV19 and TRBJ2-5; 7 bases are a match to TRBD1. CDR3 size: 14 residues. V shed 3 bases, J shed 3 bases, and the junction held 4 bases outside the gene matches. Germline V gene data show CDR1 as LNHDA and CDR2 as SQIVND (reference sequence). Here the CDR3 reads CASSIFGQEETQYF. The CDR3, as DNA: TGTGCCAGTAGTATTTTTGGACAGGAAGAGACCCAGTACTTC. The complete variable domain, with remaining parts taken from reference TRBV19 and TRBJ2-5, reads DGGITQSPKYLFRKEGQNVTLSCEQNLNHDAMYWYRQDPGQGLRLIYYSQIVNDFQKGDIAEGYSVSREKKESFPLTVTSAQKNPTAFYLCASSIFGQEETQYFGPGTRLLVL.

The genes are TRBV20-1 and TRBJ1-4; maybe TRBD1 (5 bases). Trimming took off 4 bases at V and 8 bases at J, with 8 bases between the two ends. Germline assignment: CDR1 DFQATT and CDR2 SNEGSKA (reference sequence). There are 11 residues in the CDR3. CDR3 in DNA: TGCAGTGCTACTCAGGGAGAAAAACTGTTTTTT. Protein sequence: CSATQGEKLFF.

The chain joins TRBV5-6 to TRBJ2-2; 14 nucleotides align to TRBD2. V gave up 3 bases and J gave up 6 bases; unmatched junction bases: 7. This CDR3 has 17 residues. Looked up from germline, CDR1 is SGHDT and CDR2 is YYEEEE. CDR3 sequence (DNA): TGTGCCAGCAGCTGGAGACTAGCGGGGGGGCCCTCCGGGGAGCTGTTTTTT. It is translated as CASSWRLAGGPSGELFF.

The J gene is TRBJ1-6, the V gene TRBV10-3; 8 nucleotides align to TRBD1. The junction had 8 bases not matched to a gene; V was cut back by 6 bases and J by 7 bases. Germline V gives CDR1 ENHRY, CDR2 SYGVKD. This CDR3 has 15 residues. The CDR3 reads CAIRAGQGENSPLHF. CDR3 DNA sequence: TGTGCCATCAGGGCAGGACAGGGCGAGAATTCACCCCTCCACTTT.

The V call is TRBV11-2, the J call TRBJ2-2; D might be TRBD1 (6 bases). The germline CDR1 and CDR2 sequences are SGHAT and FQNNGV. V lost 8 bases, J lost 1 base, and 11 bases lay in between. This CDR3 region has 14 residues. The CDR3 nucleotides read TGTGCCAGCGGAACAGGGCGGAACACCGGGGAGCTGTTTTTT. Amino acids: CASGTGRNTGELFF.

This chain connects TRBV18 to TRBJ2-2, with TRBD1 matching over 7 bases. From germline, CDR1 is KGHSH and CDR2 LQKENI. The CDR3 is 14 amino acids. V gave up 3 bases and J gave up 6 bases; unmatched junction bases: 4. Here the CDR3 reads CASSPAGGPGELFF. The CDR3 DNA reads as TGTGCCAGCTCACCGGCAGGGGGTCCCGGGGAGCTGTTTTTT.

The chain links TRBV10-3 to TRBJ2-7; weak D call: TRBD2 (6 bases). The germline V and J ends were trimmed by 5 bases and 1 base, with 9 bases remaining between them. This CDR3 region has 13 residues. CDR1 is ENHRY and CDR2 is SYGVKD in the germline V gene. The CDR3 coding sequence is TGTGCCATCAGTTTAGCGGAATCCTACGAGCAGTACTTC. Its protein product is CAISLAESYEQYF.

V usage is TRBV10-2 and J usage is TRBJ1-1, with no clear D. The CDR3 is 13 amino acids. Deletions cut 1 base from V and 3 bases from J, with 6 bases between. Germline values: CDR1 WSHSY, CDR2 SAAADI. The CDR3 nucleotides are TGCGCCAGCAGTGAGTACGGGGACACTGAAGCTTTCTTT. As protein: CASSEYGDTEAFF.